The clone carrying this T cell receptor beta chain was seen once. Authors' analysis steps: Reference gene primer amplification gave nucleated cell count estimates. Sequencing was performed with immunoSEQ multiplex PCR; in TCRdb, only in-frame clones are kept and a portion is missing. The V and J calls and clone size were taken over from that table, and D and trimming were inferred from the DNA. This sample has almost 250,000 clones, with roughly 88% found just once. The sample belongs to a study of blood T cell repertoires in COVID-19. Study details: From T cells, B-cell-depleted T cells, or PBMCs came the material, which was cDNA or gDNA.

CDR3 length: 13 residues. The V end was cut by 7 bases, the J end by 4 bases, with 13 bases between. Germline V CDR1 and CDR2: LNHDA, SQIVND (reference sequence). This sequence joins TRBV19 and TRBJ1-2; a weak D match, TRBD1 (6 bases). This clonotype was obtained from an elderly woman with COVID-19, enrolled during active disease. Sequencing used peripheral blood. CDR3 sequence: CASTIQGVYGYTF. Here the CDR3 DNA reads TGTGCCAGTACGATACAGGGAGTCTATGGCTACACCTTC. Using reference TRBV19 and TRBJ1-2 for the parts outside the CDR3, the full variable domain is DGGITQSPKYLFRKEGQNVTLSCEQNLNHDAMYWYRQDPGQGLRLIYYSQIVNDFQKGDIAEGYSVSREKKESFPLTVTSAQKNPTAFYLCASTIQGVYGYTFGSGTRLTVV.